The rows below give T cell receptor beta chains drawn from one sample of a study of blood T cell repertoires in COVID-19. Clones were sequenced by immunoSEQ multiplex PCR, and TCRdb holds only the in-frame ones, with some missing. The sample lists about 130,000 clones, 79% occurring once. The sample comprised peripheral blood. These receptors all come from a woman between 65 and 79 years old with COVID-19, enrolled during active disease. The conserved cysteine and the conserved F or W are not part of the CDR3 here. The order of the fields is J gene, V gene, CDR3 protein.

>TRBJ1-1|TRBV5-4
ASSPAAQGWGNTEAF
>TRBJ2-3|TRBV3-1/TRBV3-2
ASSRGDTQY
>TRBJ2-1|TRBV6-2/TRBV6-3
ASSYSPAGTF
>TRBJ2-2|TRBV19
ASTGRMGRELF
>TRBJ1-1|TRBV15
ATSRSTGVNTEAF
>TRBJ1-1|TRBV6-1
ASSEEGTATEAF
>TRBJ2-7|TRBV5-8
ASTGTLIYEQY
>TRBJ2-2|TRBV19
ASSIENSRNTGELF
>TRBJ2-2|TRBV2
ARAGGNTGELF
>TRBJ1-5|TRBV6-5
ASSLTGGKQPQH
>TRBJ1-1|TRBV28
ASVSAGLGEAF
>TRBJ1-4|TRBV29-1
SVGGALNEKLF
>TRBJ1-6|TRBV9
ASSGGTGVGSYNSPLH
>TRBJ1-1|TRBV5-6
ASNEGAQVTEAF
>TRBJ2-5|TRBV15
ATSRGLGPQETQY
>TRBJ1-1|TRBV6-5
ASRGQWNTEAF
>TRBJ1-1|TRBV5-6
ASSFGNTEAF
>TRBJ1-4|TRBV5-6
ASSLRDRHEKLF
>TRBJ2-5|TRBV19
ASSTGTSGGETQY
>TRBJ2-3|TRBV19
ASSIRRGDTQY
>TRBJ1-1|TRBV11-2
ASSVGQGSEAF
>TRBJ1-6|TRBV30
AWRGASNNSPLH
>TRBJ2-7|TRBV7-9
ASSTRTGGYEQY
>TRBJ1-2|TRBV10-3
AISSDRGEGYT
>TRBJ1-1|TRBV19
ASSTTRLDTEAF
>TRBJ1-2|TRBV11-2
ASSGQSRLYGYT
>TRBJ1-5|TRBV6-5
ASTVGNQPQH
>TRBJ2-7|TRBV3-1/TRBV3-2
ASSQTDRVGEQY
>TRBJ2-7|TRBV19
ASSHRLGAYEQY
>TRBJ2-7|TRBV4-1
ASSQDGQYGNEQY
>TRBJ2-2|TRBV15
ATSRGDRIGELF
>TRBJ2-3|TRBV7-3
ASSPPGGGTDTQY
>TRBJ2-7|TRBV19
ASRSAGIGEQY
>TRBJ1-1|TRBV2
ASSQARMNTEAF
>TRBJ1-1|TRBV3-1/TRBV3-2
ASSLGGGNTEAF
>TRBJ2-3|TRBV11-2
ASSLDGTGTDTQY
>TRBJ2-3|TRBV27
ATGRPKDTQY
>TRBJ1-2|TRBV19
ASSKLGPNYGYT
>TRBJ1-3|TRBV24-1
ATSDTGVVGNTIY
>TRBJ2-3|TRBV7-2
ASSLAAGSTDTQY
>TRBJ2-1|TRBV19
ASSPSGVNEQF